Included here is one T cell receptor beta chain sequence, with context. One end of the junction varies from germline; a read error may be responsible. The record originates from a study of tumor-infiltrating lymphocytes in primary liver carcinoma. cDNA specific to TCR beta was made from approximately 0.55 ug of total RNA, with a constant-region primer employed for priming. Libraries for TCR beta were built through three nested multiplex PCR rounds, which together made up a slightly modified ARM-PCR procedure. MiXCR, run by TCRdb on the multiplex PCR reads, gives a single entry per CDR3 protein. The sample shows 100,000 or so distinct CDR3 sequences, around two thirds of them seen only once. The source material, 20-30 mg of unsorted bulk tissue, was used to co-extract RNA and DNA. Chronic HBV infection, which was untreated, was present in the patients. Tumor samples were assessed, and every one had over 85% viable tumor cells.

Sequencing input: liver tumor tissue from sampling region 5. Sample subset: tumor region T5, tumor centre. This clonotype originated in a woman aged 55-69 years with primary liver carcinoma and hepatitis B virus infection.

In DNA form, the CDR3 reads TGTGCCTGCAGCTTAGGAACTAGAAGAATCGGGGAGCTGTTTTTT. Its protein product is CACSLGTRRIGELFF. The chain couples TRBV11-3 to TRBJ2-2; weak D call: TRBD2 (5 bases). The CDR3 is made up of 15 amino acids. Germline CDR1 and CDR2: SGHNT and YENEEA.